Listed below are T cell receptor beta chains from one sample, sequenced in a study of blood T cell repertoires in COVID-19. The protocol was immunoSEQ multiplex PCR, while the TCRdb copy is restricted to in-frame clones and leaves out a portion. This table holds approximately 230,000 clones, roughly 90% found once. Sequences were obtained from peripheral blood. The receptors were sampled from a man in his thirties or forties who had recovered from COVID-19. Both conserved end residues are part of each CDR3. The order of the fields is J gene, D gene, clone size, V gene, CDR3 length, CDR3 protein, CDR3 DNA. D genes are given only for firm matches. The size entry is marked missing in some rows and otherwise reads once, few, many or a size class.

TRBJ2-3	-	-	TRBV5-4	15	CASSLGLLSTDTQYF	TGTGCCAGCAGCTTGGGACTCCTTAGCACAGATACGCAGTATTTT
TRBJ1-6	-	-	TRBV11-3	14	CASSLGALDSPLHF	TGTGCCAGCAGCTTAGGGGCTCTGGATTCACCCCTCCACTTT
TRBJ1-2	TRBD1	-	TRBV5-8	13	CASSLAWTGVYTF	TGTGCCAGCAGCTTGGCCTGGACAGGGGTTTACACCTTC
TRBJ1-5	TRBD1	once	TRBV28	15	CASRSGRGQNQPQHF	TGTGCCAGCAGATCTGGAAGGGGGCAGAATCAGCCCCAGCATTTT
TRBJ2-2	TRBD2	-	TRBV5-1	14	CASQPGGDTGELFF	TGCGCCAGCCAACCGGGGGGAGACACCGGGGAGCTGTTTTTT
TRBJ2-7	-	once	TRBV27	12	CASSSTVYEQYF	TGTGCCAGCAGTTCGACAGTCTACGAGCAGTACTTC
TRBJ2-1	TRBD2	few	TRBV19	15	CASSKAGGSYNEQFF	TGTGCCAGTAGCAAGGCGGGGGGATCATACAATGAGCAGTTCTTC
TRBJ2-7	-	-	TRBV7-4	14	CASSHLLGGYEQYF	TGTGCCAGCAGCCACCTTTTGGGGGGCTACGAGCAGTACTTC
TRBJ1-2	TRBD1	-	TRBV7-9	16	CASSSIRDSFNYGYTF	TGTGCCAGCAGCTCCATCCGGGACAGCTTTAACTATGGCTACACCTTC
TRBJ2-3	TRBD2	-	TRBV4-2	15	CASSQGASGGDTQYF	TGTGCCAGCAGCCAAGGGGCTAGCGGGGGAGATACGCAGTATTTT
TRBJ2-3	TRBD2	-	TRBV5-1	16	CASSLALAGGADTQYF	TGCGCCAGCAGCTTGGCGCTAGCGGGGGGCGCAGATACGCAGTATTTT
TRBJ2-7	TRBD1	-	TRBV6-2/TRBV6-3	16	CASSYSPRGNSHEQYF	TGTGCCAGCAGTTATTCTCCCAGGGGGAATTCGCACGAGCAGTACTTC
TRBJ1-2	TRBD1	-	TRBV19	17	CASSIDLWAGGSYGYTF	TGTGCCAGTAGTATAGATCTATGGGCAGGGGGTAGCTATGGCTACACCTTC
TRBJ1-2	-	-	TRBV7-9	14	CASSSIQLLYGYTF	TGTGCCAGCAGCTCGATACAGCTCCTCTATGGCTACACCTTC
TRBJ1-1	TRBD1	-	TRBV27	16	CASRRQGVSVNTEAFF	TGTGCCAGCAGAAGACAGGGTGTTTCGGTGAACACTGAAGCTTTCTTT
TRBJ2-3	-	-	TRBV6-5	13	CASNMGGADTQYF	TGTGCCAGTAATATGGGGGGGGCGGATACGCAGTATTTT
TRBJ1-5	TRBD1	-	TRBV19	15	CASIPDRGYNQPQHF	TGTGCCAGTATCCCGGACAGGGGGTACAATCAGCCCCAGCATTTT
TRBJ1-1	-	-	TRBV11-2	17	CASSLGRGKAMNTEAFF	TGTGCCAGCAGCTTAGGGCGGGGAAAGGCAATGAACACTGAAGCTTTCTTT
TRBJ2-2	TRBD2	once	TRBV2	16	CASSETGGRNTGELFF	TGTGCCAGCAGTGAAACGGGCGGGAGGAACACCGGGGAGCTGTTTTTT
TRBJ2-1	TRBD2	-	TRBV5-6	14	CASNPGLAIYEQFF	TGTGCCAGCAACCCGGGACTAGCGATTTATGAGCAGTTCTTC
TRBJ1-3	-	-	TRBV3-1/TRBV3-2	14	CASGGTASGNTIYF	TGTGCCAGCGGCGGGACGGCCTCTGGAAACACCATATATTTT
TRBJ1-2	TRBD1	few	TRBV7-9	16	CASVPGQGDTSYGYTF	TGTGCCAGCGTCCCGGGACAGGGTGACACCTCCTATGGCTACACCTTC
TRBJ1-1	-	few	TRBV29-1	13	CSVVWRGNTEAFF	TGCAGCGTAGTATGGCGGGGTAACACTGAAGCTTTCTTT
TRBJ2-3	-	-	TRBV6-1	11	CASSEVGTQYF	TGTGCCAGCAGTGAAGTCGGGACGCAGTATTTT
TRBJ2-1	-	-	TRBV5-1	16	CASSLGPAGPPEEQFF	TGCGCCAGCAGCTTGGGTCCAGCGGGTCCCCCGGAAGAGCAGTTCTTC
TRBJ1-1	TRBD1	-	TRBV27	15	CASSLSSLQGFRAFF	TGTGCCAGCAGTTTATCGAGTTTACAGGGGTTCCGTGCTTTCTTT
TRBJ2-7	-	once	TRBV7-2	16	CASSPNSDRSSYEQYF	TGTGCCAGCAGCCCAAATTCGGACAGAAGCTCCTACGAGCAGTACTTC
TRBJ1-1	-	-	TRBV6-5	14	CASSYSYRDTEAFF	TGTGCCAGCAGTTACTCCTACAGGGACACTGAAGCTTTCTTT
TRBJ1-2	-	-	TRBV6-6	14	CASSYPDSSYGYTF	TGTGCCAGCAGTTACCCAGACAGTTCCTATGGCTACACCTTC